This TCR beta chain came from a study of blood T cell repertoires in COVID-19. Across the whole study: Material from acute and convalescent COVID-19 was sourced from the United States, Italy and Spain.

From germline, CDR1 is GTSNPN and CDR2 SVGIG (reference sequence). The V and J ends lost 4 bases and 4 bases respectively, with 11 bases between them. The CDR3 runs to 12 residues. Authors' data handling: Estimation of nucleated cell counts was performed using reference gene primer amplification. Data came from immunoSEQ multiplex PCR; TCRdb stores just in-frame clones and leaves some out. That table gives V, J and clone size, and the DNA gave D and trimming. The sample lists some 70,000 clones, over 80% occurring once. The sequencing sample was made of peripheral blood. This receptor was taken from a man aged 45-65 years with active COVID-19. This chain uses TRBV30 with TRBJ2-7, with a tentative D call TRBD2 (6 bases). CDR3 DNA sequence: TGTGCCTGGATGGGGGACTCTTACGAGCAGTACTTC. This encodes CAWMGDSYEQYF.